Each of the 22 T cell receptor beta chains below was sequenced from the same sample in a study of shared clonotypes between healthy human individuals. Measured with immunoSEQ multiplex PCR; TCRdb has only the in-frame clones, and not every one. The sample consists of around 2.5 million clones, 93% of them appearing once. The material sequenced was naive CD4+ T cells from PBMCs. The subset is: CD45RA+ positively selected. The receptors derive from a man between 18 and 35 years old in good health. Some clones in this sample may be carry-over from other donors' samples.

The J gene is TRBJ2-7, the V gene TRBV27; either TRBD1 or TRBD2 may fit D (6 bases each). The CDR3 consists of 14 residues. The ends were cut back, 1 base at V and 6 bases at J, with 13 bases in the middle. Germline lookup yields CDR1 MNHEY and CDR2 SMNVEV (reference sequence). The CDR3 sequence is CASSLWGAPGEQYF. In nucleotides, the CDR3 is TGTGCCAGCAGTTTATGGGGGGCGCCGGGCGAGCAGTACTTC.

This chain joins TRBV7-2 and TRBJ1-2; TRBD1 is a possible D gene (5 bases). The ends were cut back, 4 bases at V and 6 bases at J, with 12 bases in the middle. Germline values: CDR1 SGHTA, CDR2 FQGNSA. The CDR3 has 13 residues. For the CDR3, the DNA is TGTGCCAGCAGCTACAGGAACGGGAATGGCTACACCTTC. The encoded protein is CASSYRNGNGYTF.

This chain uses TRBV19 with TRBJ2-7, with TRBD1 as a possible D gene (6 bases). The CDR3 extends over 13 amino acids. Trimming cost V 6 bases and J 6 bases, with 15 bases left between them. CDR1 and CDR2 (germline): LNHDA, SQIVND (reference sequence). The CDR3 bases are TGTGCCAGTAGCGGGGACAAATCTCTCGAGCAGTACTTC. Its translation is CASSGDKSLEQYF.

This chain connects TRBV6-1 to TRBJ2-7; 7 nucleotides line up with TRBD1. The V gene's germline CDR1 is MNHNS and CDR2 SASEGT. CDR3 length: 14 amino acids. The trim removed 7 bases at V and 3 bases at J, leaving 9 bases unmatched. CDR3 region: CASTIGGAGYEQYF. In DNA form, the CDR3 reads TGTGCCAGCACTATAGGGGGCGCGGGCTACGAGCAGTACTTC.

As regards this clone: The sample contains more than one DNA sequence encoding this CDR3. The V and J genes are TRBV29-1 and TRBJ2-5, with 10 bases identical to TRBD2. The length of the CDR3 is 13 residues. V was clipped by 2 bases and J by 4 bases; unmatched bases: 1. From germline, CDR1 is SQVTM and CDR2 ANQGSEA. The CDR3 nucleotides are TGCAGCGTTGAACTAGCGGGAGTAGAGACCCAGTACTTC. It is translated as CSVELAGVETQYF.

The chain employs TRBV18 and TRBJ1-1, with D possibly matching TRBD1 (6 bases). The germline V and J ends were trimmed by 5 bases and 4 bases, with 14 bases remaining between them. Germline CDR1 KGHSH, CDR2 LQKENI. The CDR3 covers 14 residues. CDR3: CASSWKQGGTEAFF. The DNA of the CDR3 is TGTGCCAGCTCATGGAAACAGGGCGGCACTGAAGCTTTCTTT.

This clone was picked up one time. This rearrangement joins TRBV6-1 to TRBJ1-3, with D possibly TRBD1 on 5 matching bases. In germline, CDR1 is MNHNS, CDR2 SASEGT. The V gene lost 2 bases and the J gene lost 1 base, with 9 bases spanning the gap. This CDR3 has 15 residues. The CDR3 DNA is TGTGCCAGCAGTGAACAGGGTGGATCTGGAAACACCATATATTTT. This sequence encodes CASSEQGGSGNTIYF.

The chain's CDR3 is CASSQDESENTEAFF. The CDR3 DNA sequence: TGTGCCAGCAGCCAAGATGAATCGGAGAACACTGAAGCTTTCTTT. This sequence joins TRBV14 and TRBJ1-1; D is unresolved. This CDR3 spans 15 amino acids. V lost 0 bases and J lost 1, with 9 bases in between. Germline CDR1 and CDR2: SGHDN and FVKESK.

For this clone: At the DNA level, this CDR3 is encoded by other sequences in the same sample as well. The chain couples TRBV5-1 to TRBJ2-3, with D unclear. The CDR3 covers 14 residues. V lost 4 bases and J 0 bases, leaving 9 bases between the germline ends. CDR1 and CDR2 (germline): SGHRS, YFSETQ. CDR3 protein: CASSPRLSTDTQYF. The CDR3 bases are TGCGCCAGCAGCCCCCGCCTTAGCACAGATACGCAGTATTTT. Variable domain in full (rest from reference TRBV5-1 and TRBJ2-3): KAGVTQTPRYLIKTRGQQVTLSCSPISGHRSVSWYQQTPGQGLQFLFEYFSETQRNKGNFPGRFSGRQFSNSRSEMNVSTLELGDSALYLCASSPRLSTDTQYFGPGTRLTVL.

The CDR3 DNA is TGTGCCAGCAGCCCCCCCCCGGGTTACCTCTTGGTCGGAGTAGATACGCAGTATTTT. Protein: CASSPPPGYLLVGVDTQYF. The V gene is TRBV7-9, the J gene TRBJ2-3; the D is unclear. CDR3 size: 19 residues. The V gene's germline CDR1 is SEHNR and CDR2 FQNEAQ (reference sequence). Deletions cut 5 bases from V and 5 bases from J, with 29 bases between.

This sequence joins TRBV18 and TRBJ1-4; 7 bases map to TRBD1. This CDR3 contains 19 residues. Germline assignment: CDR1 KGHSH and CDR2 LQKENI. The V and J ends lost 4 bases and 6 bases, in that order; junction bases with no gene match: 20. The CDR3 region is CASSRYPGQSTMGDEKLFF. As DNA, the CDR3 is TGTGCCAGCTCACGATACCCGGGACAGTCAACTATGGGGGATGAAAAACTGTTTTTT.

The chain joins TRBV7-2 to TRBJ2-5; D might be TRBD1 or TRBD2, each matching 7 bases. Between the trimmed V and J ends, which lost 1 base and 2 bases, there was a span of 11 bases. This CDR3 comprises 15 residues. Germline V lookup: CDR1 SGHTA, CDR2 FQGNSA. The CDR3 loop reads CASSLGRGGQETQYF. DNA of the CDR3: TGTGCCAGCAGCTTAGGCAGGGGGGGGCAAGAGACCCAGTACTTC.

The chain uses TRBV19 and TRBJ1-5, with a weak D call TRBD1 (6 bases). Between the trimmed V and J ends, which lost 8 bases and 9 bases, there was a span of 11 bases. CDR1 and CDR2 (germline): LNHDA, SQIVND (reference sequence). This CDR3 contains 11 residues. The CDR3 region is CASPGVMPQHF. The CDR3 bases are TGTGCCAGTCCAGGGGTCATGCCCCAGCATTTT.

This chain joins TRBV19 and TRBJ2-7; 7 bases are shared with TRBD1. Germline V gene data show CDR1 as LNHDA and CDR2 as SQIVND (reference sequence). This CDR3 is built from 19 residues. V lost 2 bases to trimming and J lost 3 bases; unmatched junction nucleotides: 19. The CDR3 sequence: CASSIKALRTGTGLYEQYF. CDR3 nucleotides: TGTGCCAGTAGTATAAAGGCTCTCAGGACAGGTACGGGGCTCTACGAGCAGTACTTC.

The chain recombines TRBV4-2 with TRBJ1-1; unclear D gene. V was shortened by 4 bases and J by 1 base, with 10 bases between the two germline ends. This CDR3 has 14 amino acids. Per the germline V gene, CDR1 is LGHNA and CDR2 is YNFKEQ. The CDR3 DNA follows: TGTGCCAGCAGCCGGGAAGGAGGGAACACTGAAGCTTTCTTT. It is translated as CASSREGGNTEAFF.

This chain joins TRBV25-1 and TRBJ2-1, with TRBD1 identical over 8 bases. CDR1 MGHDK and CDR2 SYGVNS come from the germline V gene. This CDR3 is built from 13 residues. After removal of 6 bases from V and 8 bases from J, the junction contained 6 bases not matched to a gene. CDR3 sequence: CASRPQGAHEQFF. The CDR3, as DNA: TGTGCCAGCAGACCCCAGGGGGCACATGAGCAGTTCTTC.

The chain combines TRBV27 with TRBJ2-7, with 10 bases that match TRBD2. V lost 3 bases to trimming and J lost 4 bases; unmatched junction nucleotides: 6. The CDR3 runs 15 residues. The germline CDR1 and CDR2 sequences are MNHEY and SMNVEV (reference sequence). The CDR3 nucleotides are TGTGCCAGCAGTTTCGCCGGACTAGCGGTTTACGAGCAGTACTTC. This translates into CASSFAGLAVYEQYF.

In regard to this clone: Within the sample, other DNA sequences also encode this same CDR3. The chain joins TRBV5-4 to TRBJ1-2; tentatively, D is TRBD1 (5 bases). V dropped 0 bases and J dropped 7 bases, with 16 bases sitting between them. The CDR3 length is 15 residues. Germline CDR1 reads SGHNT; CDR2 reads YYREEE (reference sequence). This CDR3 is CASSLAGQGYSGYTF. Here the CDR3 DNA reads TGTGCCAGCAGCTTGGCGGGGCAGGGCTACTCTGGCTACACCTTC.

CDR3 residues: CAISDGAGRSSYEQYF. CDR3 coding DNA: TGTGCCATCAGTGATGGGGCAGGGCGTAGCTCCTACGAGCAGTACTTC. The chain employs TRBV10-3 and TRBJ2-7; D perhaps matches TRBD1 (5 bases). The CDR3 sequence is 16 residues long. The V end lost 3 bases, the J end lost 0 bases, and 15 bases lay between the germline ends. Germline CDR1 and CDR2: ENHRY and SYGVKD.

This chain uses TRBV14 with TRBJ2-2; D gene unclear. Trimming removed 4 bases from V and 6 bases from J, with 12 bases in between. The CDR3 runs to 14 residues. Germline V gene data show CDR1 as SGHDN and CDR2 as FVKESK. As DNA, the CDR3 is TGTGCCAGCAGCCTGCAACATCGGTCCGGGGAGCTGTTTTTT. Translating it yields CASSLQHRSGELFF.

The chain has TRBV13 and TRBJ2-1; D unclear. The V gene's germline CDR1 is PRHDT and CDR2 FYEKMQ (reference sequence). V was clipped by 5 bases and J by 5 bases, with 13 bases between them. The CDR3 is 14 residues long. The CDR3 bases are TGTGCCAGCAGCAGAAGAACAAGGGACAATGAGCAGTTCTTC. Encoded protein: CASSRRTRDNEQFF. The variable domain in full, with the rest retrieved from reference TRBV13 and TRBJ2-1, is AAGVIQSPRHLIKEKRETATLKCYPIPRHDTVYWYQQGPGQDPQFLISFYEKMQSDKGSIPDRFSAQQFSDYHSELNMSSLELGDSALYFCASSRRTRDNEQFFGPGTRLTVL.

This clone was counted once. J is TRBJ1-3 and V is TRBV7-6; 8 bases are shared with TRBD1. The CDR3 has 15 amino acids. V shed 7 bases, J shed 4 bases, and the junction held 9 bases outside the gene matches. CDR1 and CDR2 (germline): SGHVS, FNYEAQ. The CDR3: CASTPRQGTGNTIYF. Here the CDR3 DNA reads TGTGCCAGCACCCCCCGACAGGGGACGGGAAACACCATATATTTT.